What follows is one TCR beta chain and its context. The data originate from a study of OX40 agonist ivuxolimab in advanced cancers. CDR3 length: 15 amino acids. V was clipped by 4 bases and J by 0 bases; unmatched bases: 5. Germline CDR1 and CDR2: SGHDT and YYEEEE. Measured with immunoSEQ multiplex PCR; TCRdb has only the in-frame clones, and not every one. This table has 81,000 or so clones, 70% to 90% appearing once. The rearrangement joins TRBV5-6 to TRBJ1-1, with 8 bases fitting TRBD1. Sequenced material: CD4+ or CD8+ T cells sorted from blood, taken in a trial of the OX40 agonist ivuxolimab. This receptor was taken from an adult with an advanced solid tumor such as melanoma, head and neck, liver or kidney cancer. The CDR3 nucleotides read TGTGCCAGCAGCCACACAGGGGGACTGAACACTGAAGCTTTCTTT. Its translation: CASSHTGGLNTEAFF.